This T cell receptor (beta chain) was found in a study of T cells in Graves' hyperthyroidism and ophthalmopathy. On the study more broadly: Peripheral blood was acquired at first diagnosis, ahead of any therapy whatsoever. Study results and limitations: Ophthalmopathy was distinguished from stable hyperthyroidism by 13 V-J signatures. Ophthalmopathy was model-predicted a median approximately six months pre-onset.

At least ten counts were recorded for this clonotype. No antigen is known for it. CDR3 length equals 14 residues. V gave up 3 bases and J gave up 2 bases, with 11 bases separating them. TCR beta CDR3 regions were amplified from RNA transcripts. The TCR CDR3 first-round RT-PCR relied on the HTBI primer set. TCRdb redid the calling of the multiplex PCR reads with MiXCR, one entry per CDR3 protein. The table lists about 640,000 distinct CDR3 sequences, around 21% of them singletons, with 34% in the top ten. The source is a man younger than 45 with Graves' ophthalmopathy. Sequences were obtained from blood. The chain links TRBV12-3 or TRBV12-4 to TRBJ2-7; D perhaps matches TRBD2 (7 bases). The CDR3 DNA sequence: TGTGCCAGCAGTTTTGCCGGGGGGCCCTACGAGCAGTACTTC. This sequence encodes CASSFAGGPYEQYF.